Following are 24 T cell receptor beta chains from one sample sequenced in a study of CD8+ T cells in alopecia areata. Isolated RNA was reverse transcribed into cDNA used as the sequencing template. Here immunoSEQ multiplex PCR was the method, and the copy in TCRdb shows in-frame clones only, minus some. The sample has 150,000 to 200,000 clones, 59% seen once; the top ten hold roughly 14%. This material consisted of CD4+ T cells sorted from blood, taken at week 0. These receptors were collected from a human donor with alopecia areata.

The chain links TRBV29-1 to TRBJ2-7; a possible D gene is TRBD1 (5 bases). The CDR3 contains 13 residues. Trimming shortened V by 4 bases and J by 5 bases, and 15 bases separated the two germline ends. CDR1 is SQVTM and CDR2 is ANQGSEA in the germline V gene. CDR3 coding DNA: TGCAGCGTTGTCCATCCAGGGTTAGACGAGCAGTACTTC. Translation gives CSVVHPGLDEQYF.

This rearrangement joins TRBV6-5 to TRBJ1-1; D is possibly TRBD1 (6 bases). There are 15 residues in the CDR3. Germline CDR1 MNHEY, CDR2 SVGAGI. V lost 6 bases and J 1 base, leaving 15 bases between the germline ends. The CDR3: CASSPTGTQNTEAFF. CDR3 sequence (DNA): TGTGCCAGCAGCCCCACCGGGACACAGAACACTGAAGCTTTCTTT.

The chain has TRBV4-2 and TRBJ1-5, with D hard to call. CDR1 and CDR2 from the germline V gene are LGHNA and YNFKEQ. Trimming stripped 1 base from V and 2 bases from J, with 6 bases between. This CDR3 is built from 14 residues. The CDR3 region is CASSQAQGNQPQHF. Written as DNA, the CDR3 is TGTGCCAGCAGCCAAGCTCAGGGCAATCAGCCCCAGCATTTT.

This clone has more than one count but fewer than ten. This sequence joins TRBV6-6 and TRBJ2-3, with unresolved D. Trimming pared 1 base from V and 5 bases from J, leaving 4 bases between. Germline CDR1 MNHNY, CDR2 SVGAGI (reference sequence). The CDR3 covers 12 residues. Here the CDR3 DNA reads TGTGCCAGCAGTTACTATCTAGATACGCAGTATTTT. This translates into CASSYYLDTQYF.

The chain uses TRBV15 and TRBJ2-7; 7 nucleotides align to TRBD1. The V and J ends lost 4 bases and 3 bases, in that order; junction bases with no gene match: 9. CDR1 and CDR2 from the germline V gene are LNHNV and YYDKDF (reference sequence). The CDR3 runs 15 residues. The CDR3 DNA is TGTGCCACCAGCACTATGAAGGGGGCCAACTACGAGCAGTACTTC. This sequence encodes CATSTMKGANYEQYF.

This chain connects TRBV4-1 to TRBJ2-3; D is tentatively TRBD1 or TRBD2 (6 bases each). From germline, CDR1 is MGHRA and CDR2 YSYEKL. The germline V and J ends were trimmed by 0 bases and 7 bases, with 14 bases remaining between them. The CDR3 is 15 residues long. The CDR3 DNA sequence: TGCGCCAGCAGCCAAGAGATGGGGGGCATGTATACGCAGTATTTT. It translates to CASSQEMGGMYTQYF.

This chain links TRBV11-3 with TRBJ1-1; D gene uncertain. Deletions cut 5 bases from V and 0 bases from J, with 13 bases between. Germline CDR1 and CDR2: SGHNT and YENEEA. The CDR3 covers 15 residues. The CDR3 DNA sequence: TGTGCCAGCAGCCTTTCTAGAAAATTGAACACTGAAGCTTTCTTT. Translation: CASSLSRKLNTEAFF.

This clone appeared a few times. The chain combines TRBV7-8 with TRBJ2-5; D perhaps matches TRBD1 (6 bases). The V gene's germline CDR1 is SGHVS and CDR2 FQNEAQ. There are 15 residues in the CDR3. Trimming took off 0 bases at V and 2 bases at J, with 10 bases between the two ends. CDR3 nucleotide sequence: TGTGCCAGCAGCTTAGCCGGACAGAAGCAAGAGACCCAGTACTTC. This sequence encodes CASSLAGQKQETQYF.

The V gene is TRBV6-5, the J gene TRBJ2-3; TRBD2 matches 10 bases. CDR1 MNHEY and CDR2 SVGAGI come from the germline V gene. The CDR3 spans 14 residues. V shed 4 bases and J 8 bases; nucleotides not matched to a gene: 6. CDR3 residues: CASSWSGGAATQYF. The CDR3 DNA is TGTGCCAGCAGTTGGAGCGGGGGGGCCGCTACGCAGTATTTT.

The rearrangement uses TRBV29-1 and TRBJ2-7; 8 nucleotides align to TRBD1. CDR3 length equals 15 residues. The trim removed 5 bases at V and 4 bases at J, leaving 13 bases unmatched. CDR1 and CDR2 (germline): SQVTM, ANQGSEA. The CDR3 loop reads CSVQPVGTGLYEQYF. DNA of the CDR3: TGCAGCGTTCAGCCGGTCGGGACAGGCTTATACGAGCAGTACTTC.

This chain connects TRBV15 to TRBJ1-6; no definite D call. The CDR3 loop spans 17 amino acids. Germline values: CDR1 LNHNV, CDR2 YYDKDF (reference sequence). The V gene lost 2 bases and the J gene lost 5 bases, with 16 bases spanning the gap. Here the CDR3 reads CATSRRFAGRNNSPLHF. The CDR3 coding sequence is TGTGCCACCAGCAGACGATTTGCGGGCAGAAATAATTCACCCCTCCACTTT.

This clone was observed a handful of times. The chain's CDR3 is CASSESGGENSPLHF. CDR3 bases: TGCGCCAGCAGTGAGTCAGGCGGAGAGAATTCACCCCTCCACTTT. V is TRBV10-2 and J is TRBJ1-6; D is ambiguous. This CDR3 is built from 15 residues. Deletions cut 0 bases from V and 7 bases from J, with 10 bases between. The V gene's germline CDR1 is WSHSY and CDR2 SAAADI.

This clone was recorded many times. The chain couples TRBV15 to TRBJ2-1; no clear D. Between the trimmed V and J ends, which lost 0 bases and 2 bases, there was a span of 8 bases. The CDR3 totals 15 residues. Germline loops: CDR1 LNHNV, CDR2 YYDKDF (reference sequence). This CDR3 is CATSREADPYNEQFF. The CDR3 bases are TGTGCCACCAGCAGAGAGGCGGACCCCTACAATGAGCAGTTCTTC.

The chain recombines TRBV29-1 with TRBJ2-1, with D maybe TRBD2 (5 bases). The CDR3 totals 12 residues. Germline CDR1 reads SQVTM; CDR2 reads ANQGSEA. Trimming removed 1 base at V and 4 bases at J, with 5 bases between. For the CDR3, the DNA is TGCAGCGTTGAAGCGGGGTACAATGAGCAGTTCTTC. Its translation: CSVEAGYNEQFF.

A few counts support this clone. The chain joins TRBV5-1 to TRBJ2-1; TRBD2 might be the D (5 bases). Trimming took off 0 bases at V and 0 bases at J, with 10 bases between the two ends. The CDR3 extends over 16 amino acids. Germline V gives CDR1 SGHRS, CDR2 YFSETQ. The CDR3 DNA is TGCGCCAGCAGCTTGGCGAGGGCATCCTCCTACAATGAGCAGTTCTTC. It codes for CASSLARASSYNEQFF.

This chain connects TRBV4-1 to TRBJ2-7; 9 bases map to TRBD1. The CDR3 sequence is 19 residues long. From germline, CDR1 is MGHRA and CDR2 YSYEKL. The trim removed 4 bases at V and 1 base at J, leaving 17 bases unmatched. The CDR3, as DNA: TGCGCCAGCAGCCTCCACCACCCACAGGGGGCAAAAGGGTCCTACGAGCAGTACTTC. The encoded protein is CASSLHHPQGAKGSYEQYF.

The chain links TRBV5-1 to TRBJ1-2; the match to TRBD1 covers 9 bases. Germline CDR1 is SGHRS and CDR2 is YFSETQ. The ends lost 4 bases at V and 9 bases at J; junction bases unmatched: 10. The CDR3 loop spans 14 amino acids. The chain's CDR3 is CASSTGGQGSSYTF. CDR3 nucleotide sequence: TGCGCCAGCAGCACCGGTGGACAGGGGAGCAGCTACACCTTC.

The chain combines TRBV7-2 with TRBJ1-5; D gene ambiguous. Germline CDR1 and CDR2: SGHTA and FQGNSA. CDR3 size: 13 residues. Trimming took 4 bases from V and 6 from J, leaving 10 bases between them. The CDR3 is CASSSAKAQPQHF. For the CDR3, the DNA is TGTGCCAGCAGCTCGGCCAAAGCTCAGCCCCAGCATTTT.

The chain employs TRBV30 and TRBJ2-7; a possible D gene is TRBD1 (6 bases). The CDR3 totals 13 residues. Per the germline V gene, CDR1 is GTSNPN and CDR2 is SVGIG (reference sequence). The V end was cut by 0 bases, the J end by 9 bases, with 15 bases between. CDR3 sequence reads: CAWSVDDRTAQYF. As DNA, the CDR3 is TGTGCCTGGAGTGTCGATGACAGGACCGCGCAGTACTTC.

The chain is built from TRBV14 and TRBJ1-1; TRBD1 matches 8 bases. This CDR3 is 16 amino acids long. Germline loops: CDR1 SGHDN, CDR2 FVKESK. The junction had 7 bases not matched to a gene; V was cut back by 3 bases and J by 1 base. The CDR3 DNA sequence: TGTGCCAGCAGCCATCTCAGGGGGCAGGGGAACACTGAAGCTTTCTTT. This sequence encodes CASSHLRGQGNTEAFF.

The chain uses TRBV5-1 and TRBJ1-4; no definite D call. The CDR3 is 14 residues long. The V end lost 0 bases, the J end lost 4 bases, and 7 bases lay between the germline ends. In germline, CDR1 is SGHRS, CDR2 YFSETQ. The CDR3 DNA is TGCGCCAGCAGCTTGGAATCGTATAATGAAAAACTGTTTTTT. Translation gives CASSLESYNEKLFF. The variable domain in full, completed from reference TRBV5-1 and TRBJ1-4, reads KAGVTQTPRYLIKTRGQQVTLSCSPISGHRSVSWYQQTPGQGLQFLFEYFSETQRNKGNFPGRFSGRQFSNSRSEMNVSTLELGDSALYLCASSLESYNEKLFFGSGTQLSVL.

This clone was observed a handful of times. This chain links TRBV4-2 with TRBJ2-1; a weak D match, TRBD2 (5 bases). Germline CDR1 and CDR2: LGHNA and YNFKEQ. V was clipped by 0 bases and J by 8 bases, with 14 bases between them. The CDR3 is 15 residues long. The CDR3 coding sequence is TGTGCCAGCAGCCAAGATATGGGAGACTGGTATGAGCAGTTCTTC. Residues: CASSQDMGDWYEQFF.

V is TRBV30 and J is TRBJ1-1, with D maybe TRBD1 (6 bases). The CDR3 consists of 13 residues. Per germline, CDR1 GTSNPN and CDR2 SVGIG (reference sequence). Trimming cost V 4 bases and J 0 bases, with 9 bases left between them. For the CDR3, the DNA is TGTGCCTGGACAGGGGTAATGAACACTGAAGCTTTCTTT. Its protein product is CAWTGVMNTEAFF.

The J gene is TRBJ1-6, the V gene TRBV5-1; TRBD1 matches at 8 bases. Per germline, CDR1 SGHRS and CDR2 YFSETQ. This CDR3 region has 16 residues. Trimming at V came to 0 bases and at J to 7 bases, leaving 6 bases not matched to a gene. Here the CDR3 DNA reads TGCGCCAGCAGCTTGGACCCAGGACAGGGAAATTCACCCCTCCACTTT. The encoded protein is CASSLDPGQGNSPLHF.